Detailed here is one TCR beta chain. This clone was detected a few times. Its antigen specificity is not known. Base qualities are not provided; no much larger clone lies one nucleotide away. The germline V gene provides CDR1 MNHNS and CDR2 SASEGT. The cysteine opens and the phenylalanine closes a CDR3 of 14 amino acids. Just the 42-base CDR3 DNA is kept, in frame starting at base 1. V is shortened by 3 bases, J by 1 base, and the region joining them spans 7 bases. The data are from a study of T cell changes during pregnancy in multiple sclerosis (dated by TCRdb to about 2019). In terms of the full investigation: The study looked at changes in the T cell repertoire across pregnancy in women with multiple sclerosis.

Library method: the immunoSEQ multiplex PCR assay. This immuneACCESS table, as held by TCRdb, lists in-frame sequences with V and J called but not all clones. Of the missing ones, under half trace to an unresolved V gene in checked studies; the others have no known cause. This sample gives 15,000 to 20,000 clones in total; about nine tenths of them show up just once. About 13% of the sample is taken by the ten largest. The sample in question was CD8+ T cells from peripheral blood mononuclear cells, obtained in the third trimester of pregnancy. The receptor was derived from a female donor in good health, enrolled as a control in a pregnancy study. The rearranged segments are TRBV6-1 and TRBJ1-5; TRBD1 might be the D gene, on 5 matching bases. In nucleotide form, the sequence is TGTGCCAGCAGTGACGACAGAAGCAATCAGCCCCAGCATTTT. This sequence encodes CASSDDRSNQPQHF.